Here is one T cell receptor (beta chain) with its context. Antigen specificity is unknown. The sample originates from a study of shared clonotypes between healthy human individuals. Findings and limits, study-wide: It was expected that sequencing depth would affect clonotype sharing among donors.

Germline loops: CDR1 SGHTA, CDR2 FQGNSA. This CDR3 has 16 amino acids. With 2 bases removed from V and 7 bases from J, the gap between germline ends came to 21 bases. CD45RO-negative, CCR7-positively selected cells formed the naive CD8 fraction, excluding terminally differentiated effector memory CD45RA+ cells. The method was immunoSEQ multiplex PCR; TCRdb's version includes in-frame clones alone and lacks a portion of them. The data hold millions of clones, with about 92% observed a single time. Sequencing used naive CD8+ T cells from PBMCs. The origin of this receptor is a man aged 18 to 30 in good health. Some clones in this sample may be carry-over from other donors' samples. The rearrangement uses TRBV7-2 and TRBJ2-7, with D perhaps TRBD2 (5 bases). The CDR3 DNA reads as TGTGCCAGCAGCTTAAGGACGGACGGGATTACCCGGGAGCAGTACTTC. This translates into CASSLRTDGITREQYF.